This section outlines one T cell receptor beta chain sequence together with its context. This clonotype was detected only a few times. Its antigen has not been determined. No base quality values were provided; no much bigger clone lies one nucleotide off. The sample is drawn from a study of blood T cells in healthy people across ages (dated by TCRdb to between 2014 and 2017). For the wider study: In model experiments, roughly one uniquely barcoded TCR beta cDNA molecule per two T cells was captured by template switching. To track age-related changes in TCR beta repertoire diversity, the study relied on deep sequencing normalized with unique cDNA molecular identifiers. Two additional independent replicas of 1 million unique cDNA reads from the same blood draw were analyzed for two donors (one aged 18 to 30 and one aged 80 or older). To avoid experimental bias, donors of different ages were spread randomly across the sequencing lanes. The donors were split into four age groups: young (average approximately 16 years), middle-aged (roughly 39), aged (roughly 68) and long-lived (about 82). Paper-wide results and their limitations: Compared with the aged group, more naive CD4+ T cells, fewer expanded clones and increased TCR diversity were shown by the long-lived group, suggesting age selection. Estimates of total diversity based on one million sequenced T cells were considered lower bounds and underestimates. Since profiling was done on bulk unsorted PBMCs, naive and antigen-experienced compartments could not be conclusively compared. The percentage of naive T cells measured by flow cytometry correlated strongly with observed TCR beta diversity. Because donor CMV infection status was unknown, age-related changes in expanded clonotypes were potentially confounded. As age increased, observed TCR beta diversity per million T cells dropped in a roughly linear way, and a significant reduction was already evident by age 40.

CDR1 and CDR2, per the germline V gene, are LGHNA and YSLEER. V is cut by 1 base and J by 10 bases, and the space between the germline ends is 14 bases. From cysteine to phenylalanine, the CDR3 is 15 amino acids long. The retained sequence is limited to the CDR3, 45 bases, with the frame set at the first base. Receptors were amplified or captured by 5' RACE. Sequenced using an Illumina HiSeq 2500. A second PCR of roughly 6 to 11 cycles was run with a J-beta primer mix and a sample-barcoded 5' primer. Each TCR beta cDNA molecule received a unique molecular identifier from a template-switch 5' adaptor carrying 12 random nucleotides. At least 2.5 million CDR3-containing paired-end reads were obtained from each sample. First-strand cDNA synthesis was performed from all RNA using the Mint cDNA synthesis kit, with priming by a TRBC-specific oligonucleotide. Following uracil-DNA glycosylase treatment, all cDNA underwent a first 18-cycle PCR with the universal primers M1SS and BC2_uni_R. Per the source publication's procedure: Normalization of each sample was performed by random selection of 1 million high-quality reads, each carrying a distinct molecular identifier. Instead of being binned into consensus sequences, reads that shared molecular identifiers were thrown out. MiTCR, set to a Q25 quality threshold and the strictest error-elimination algorithm, was used for CDR3 identification, clonotype clustering and error correction. A nonparametric unseen species model with Euler transformation was used to estimate a lower bound on total TCR beta diversity. TCRdb itself trimmed the public reads at Q25 with fastp, ran MiXCR and retained productive beta chains. When rows share a CDR3 protein, they turn into one entry using the most common DNA and genes. Here the V and J calls rest on TCRdb's processing, not on the authors' analysis. The sample table records 1.5 million to 2 million distinct CDR3 sequences; 40% to 55% of these occur just once. The top ten constitute approximately 2.1% of the sample.

The donors were a few dozen Caucasian individuals from Russia, aged roughly 6 to 100 years, who were systemically healthy. Each donor gave 8 to 10 milliliters of peripheral blood, collected into EDTA-treated Vacutainer tubes. Ficoll-Paque density-gradient centrifugation was used to isolate PBMCs, with at least 7 million per sample. Total RNA was extracted from PBMCs with Trizol reagent, with at least 6 micrograms obtained per sample. The percentages of naive CD45RAhigh/CD27high T cells were determined by flow cytometry on a PBMC aliquot from every donor. The V gene is TRBV4-3 and the J gene is TRBJ1-6; 5 matching bases give a weak D call of TRBD1. The sequencing input was blood. The source is a woman between 40 and 50 years old in good health. DNA sequence: TGCGCCAGCAGCCAAGGGGCAGGGATACTCTCACCCCTCCACTTT. This is translated as CASSQGAGILSPLHF.